This entry lists 26 T cell receptor beta chains sequenced from one sample in a study of shared clonotypes between healthy human individuals (dated by TCRdb to the early 2020s). The method behind the library was the immunoSEQ multiplex PCR assay. Here the immuneACCESS table is served through TCRdb, limited to in-frame sequences with V and J called. Missing clones are a known gap in these copies; in checked studies unresolved V genes cover under half, and the rest lacks a known reason. This sample gives around 370,000 clones in total; approximately 96% of them show up just once. In total, the top ten clones hold around 0.32% of the sample. Sequenced input: memory CD8+ T cells sorted from blood. Explained via the paper, the cell subset or site label denotes: CD45RO+ cells pooled with CCR7-negative TemRA cells. The receptors were sampled from a man aged 25 to 40 in good health.

The V call is TRBV9, the J call TRBJ2-2; D is possibly TRBD2 (6 bases). V lost 4 bases and J 0 bases, leaving 16 bases between the germline ends. CDR3 length: 17 amino acids. Per germline, CDR1 SGDLS and CDR2 YYNGEE. The CDR3 region has the DNA TGTGCCAGCAGCCCCGGGACTGAAGGGGCGAACACCGGGGAGCTGTTTTTT. Amino acids: CASSPGTEGANTGELFF.

V gene TRBV2 combines with J gene TRBJ2-7; D tentatively reads TRBD1 or TRBD2 (5 bases each). The CDR3 sequence is 15 residues long. V gave up 6 bases and J gave up 1 base, with 16 bases separating them. CDR1 is SNHLY and CDR2 is FYNNEI in the germline V gene. CDR3 protein: CASRGPGTTSYEQYF. The CDR3 coding sequence is TGTGCCAGCAGGGGGCCCGGGACGACGTCCTACGAGCAGTACTTC.

The V gene is TRBV6-5, the J gene TRBJ2-1, with 9 bases identical to TRBD2. Germline loops: CDR1 MNHEY, CDR2 SVGAGI. The CDR3 is 16 residues long. V dropped 0 bases and J dropped 3; count of bases not matched to a gene: 3. The CDR3 here is CASSYSSSGIYNEQFF. The CDR3 coding sequence is TGTGCCAGCAGTTACTCGTCTAGCGGGATCTACAATGAGCAGTTCTTC.

This rearrangement joins TRBV6-5 to TRBJ2-7, with 14 bases fitting TRBD2. CDR1 MNHEY and CDR2 SVGAGI come from the germline V gene. This CDR3 has 14 residues. Unmatched junction bases numbered 4, after V lost 8 bases and J lost 4 bases. The CDR3 DNA reads as TGTGCCAGCGCGGGACTAGCGGGAGTTTACGAGCAGTACTTC. This sequence encodes CASAGLAGVYEQYF.

The CDR3 DNA reads TGTGCCAGCAGTTTACGGGACAGGGTGACAGATACGCAGTATTTT. Protein: CASSLRDRVTDTQYF. V usage is TRBV27 and J usage is TRBJ2-3; TRBD1 matches at 9 bases. Germline CDR1 and CDR2: MNHEY and SMNVEV (reference sequence). The CDR3 has 15 amino acids. J was trimmed by 3 bases and V by 2 bases; bases with no gene match: 3.

This clone is a singleton in its sample. The genes are TRBV19 and TRBJ1-2, with 10 bases fitting TRBD1. Germline lookup yields CDR1 LNHDA and CDR2 SQIVND (reference sequence). The CDR3 sequence is 14 residues long. Unmatched junction bases numbered 5, after V lost 6 bases and J lost 4 bases. The chain's CDR3 is CASSPGQGGYGYTF. CDR3 sequence (DNA): TGTGCCAGTAGCCCCGGACAGGGGGGCTATGGCTACACCTTC. The full variable domain, with the rest looked up from reference TRBV19 and TRBJ1-2, is DGGITQSPKYLFRKEGQNVTLSCEQNLNHDAMYWYRQDPGQGLRLIYYSQIVNDFQKGDIAEGYSVSREKKESFPLTVTSAQKNPTAFYLCASSPGQGGYGYTFGSGTRLTVV.

This clone was picked up one time. The CDR3 DNA reads as TGTGCCAGCAGTGAGGGGACTAGCGGGAGGGGGGATGAGCAGTTCTTC. Translation: CASSEGTSGRGDEQFF. J is TRBJ2-1 and V is TRBV2; 16 nucleotides match TRBD2. CDR1 is SNHLY and CDR2 is FYNNEI in the germline V gene. The CDR3 totals 16 residues. V lost 3 bases to trimming and J lost 8 bases; unmatched junction nucleotides: 4.

This chain uses TRBV4-2 with TRBJ2-3; the match to TRBD2 covers 8 bases. Trimming took 3 bases from V and 3 from J; bases not matched to a gene: 2. Looked up from germline, CDR1 is LGHNA and CDR2 is YNFKEQ. The length of the CDR3 is 14 residues. CDR3 DNA: TGTGCCAGCAGCCAGCGGGAGGTGACAGATACGCAGTATTTT. This gives the protein CASSQREVTDTQYF.

This chain connects TRBV28 to TRBJ2-1; D might be TRBD2 (5 bases). With 3 bases removed from V and 7 bases from J, the gap between germline ends came to 16 bases. This CDR3 region has 15 residues. The germline CDR1 and CDR2 sequences are MDHEN and SYDVKM. CDR3 in DNA: TGTGCCAGCAGTTTTTCGGGATTTTGGCTTAATGAGCAGTTCTTC. Protein sequence: CASSFSGFWLNEQFF.

A remark on this clone: This specimen includes other DNA sequences encoding the same CDR3. The V call is TRBV5-1, the J call TRBJ2-5; D may be TRBD1 (6 bases). The CDR3 contains 14 residues. Germline assignment: CDR1 SGHRS and CDR2 YFSETQ. Deletions cut 5 bases from V and 1 base from J, with 12 bases between. CDR3 sequence reads: CASSNGQLQETQYF. CDR3 DNA sequence: TGCGCCAGCAGTAACGGACAGCTCCAAGAGACCCAGTACTTC.

DNA of the CDR3: TGTGCCAGCTCACCAGGGCAAGGGCAGTTCTTC. It encodes CASSPGQGQFF. The chain has TRBV18 and TRBJ2-1; no definite D call. V was shortened by 2 bases and J by 12 bases, with 8 bases between the two germline ends. CDR3 length equals 11 residues. The germline V gene has CDR1 KGHSH and CDR2 LQKENI. The variable domain in full, completed from reference TRBV18 and TRBJ2-1, reads NAGVMQNPRHLVRRRGQEARLRCSPMKGHSHVYWYRQLPEEGLKFMVYLQKENIIDESGMPKERFSAEFPKEGPSILRIQQVVRGDSAAYFCASSPGQGQFFGPGTRLTVL.

V gene TRBV11-3 combines with J gene TRBJ2-2, with no clear D. Germline CDR1 reads SGHNT; CDR2 reads YENEEA. The CDR3 runs 18 residues. Deletions cut 5 bases from V and 4 bases from J, with 23 bases between. CDR3: CASSPHRAGVHGTGELFF. The CDR3 DNA is TGTGCCAGCAGCCCCCATAGGGCCGGAGTACATGGCACCGGGGAGCTGTTTTTT.

As for this clone: Additional DNA sequences in this sample encode the identical CDR3. The chain is built from TRBV5-6 and TRBJ2-5; maybe TRBD1 (5 bases). The germline V gene has CDR1 SGHDT and CDR2 YYEEEE. V was trimmed by 0 bases and J by 3 bases, leaving 6 bases between them. The length of the CDR3 is 13 residues. CDR3 amino acids: CASSLVGEETQYF. The CDR3 nucleotides are TGTGCCAGCAGCTTGGTAGGGGAAGAGACCCAGTACTTC.

V and J are TRBV11-2 and TRBJ2-2, with D possibly TRBD2 on 5 matching bases. The CDR3 is 16 amino acids. Per germline, CDR1 SGHAT and CDR2 FQNNGV. The V end was cut by 4 bases, the J end by 4 bases, with 16 bases between. The CDR3 DNA is TGTGCCAGCAGCTCTAGGAGAGGGTATCTCACCGGGGAGCTGTTTTTT. It translates to CASSSRRGYLTGELFF. The variable domain in full, completed from reference TRBV11-2 and TRBJ2-2, reads EAGVAQSPRYKIIEKRQSVAFWCNPISGHATLYWYQQILGQGPKLLIQFQNNGVVDDSQLPKDRFSAERLKGVDSTLKIQPAKLEDSAVYLCASSSRRGYLTGELFFGEGSRLTVL.

This clone occurred once. The chain is built from TRBV7-8 and TRBJ2-7, with TRBD2 identical over 9 bases. V lost 1 base, J lost 3 bases, and 16 bases stayed unmatched. Germline loops: CDR1 SGHVS, CDR2 FQNEAQ. The CDR3 sequence is 19 residues long. CDR3 sequence: CASSLGVWGLGTSHYEQYF. The CDR3 bases are TGTGCCAGCAGCTTAGGGGTCTGGGGACTGGGGACTAGCCACTACGAGCAGTACTTC.

This clone was found once. J is TRBJ2-3 and V is TRBV15; D is ambiguous. The CDR3 is 14 residues long. V gave up 2 bases and J gave up 4 bases, with 10 bases separating them. Per germline, CDR1 LNHNV and CDR2 YYDKDF (reference sequence). CDR3 nucleotide sequence: TGTGCCACCAGCAGAATTAATAACGCAGATACGCAGTATTTT. This gives the protein CATSRINNADTQYF.

The table lists this clone with a count of one. The chain employs TRBV7-2 and TRBJ1-1; TRBD1 aligns across 7 bases. V was clipped by 5 bases and J by 5 bases; unmatched bases: 8. This CDR3 has 14 residues. Germline CDR1 and CDR2: SGHTA and FQGNSA. The CDR3: CASSVRQGGTEAFF. The CDR3 DNA reads as TGTGCCAGCAGCGTCCGACAGGGCGGGACTGAAGCTTTCTTT.

The chain carries TRBV30 and TRBJ1-3; unclear D gene. This CDR3 region has 13 residues. Germline CDR1 reads GTSNPN; CDR2 reads SVGIG (reference sequence). Trimming removed 4 bases from V and 5 bases from J, with 12 bases in between. CDR3: CAWTPGPRNTIYF. CDR3 nucleotides: TGTGCCTGGACTCCGGGTCCCAGAAACACCATATATTTT.

The J gene is TRBJ2-3, the V gene TRBV11-2; 14 bases are shared with TRBD2. Losses at the gene ends were 5 bases for V and 5 bases for J; bases not matched to a gene: 6. Germline V gene data show CDR1 as SGHAT and CDR2 as FQNNGV. This CDR3 has 16 residues. The CDR3 region has the DNA TGTGCCAGCAGCGTGACTAGCGGGAGGGCGGGAGATACGCAGTATTTT. It specifies CASSVTSGRAGDTQYF.

The chain couples TRBV30 to TRBJ2-7, with D perhaps being TRBD1 or TRBD2 (5 bases each). Germline CDR1 reads GTSNPN; CDR2 reads SVGIG (reference sequence). V lost 4 bases and J 5 bases, leaving 18 bases between the germline ends. The CDR3 has 14 residues. CDR3 sequence (DNA): TGTGCCTGGACCACCCCATGGGGACGTCACGAGCAGTACTTC. Its translation: CAWTTPWGRHEQYF.

The chain uses TRBV28 and TRBJ1-5; a possible D gene is TRBD1 (6 bases). Germline CDR1 reads MDHEN; CDR2 reads SYDVKM. The CDR3 length is 16 residues. Between the trimmed V and J ends, which lost 2 bases and 3 bases, there was a span of 14 bases. CDR3 nucleotide sequence: TGTGCCAGCAGTTTAGGACAGTCGAGGAACAATCAGCCCCAGCATTTT. Amino acid sequence: CASSLGQSRNNQPQHF.

V is TRBV5-6 and J is TRBJ2-6; 11 bases align to TRBD1. CDR1 and CDR2 (germline): SGHDT, YYEEEE. This CDR3 spans 17 amino acids. With 3 bases clipped from V and 1 base from J, the junction kept 3 bases outside the gene matches. As DNA, the CDR3 is TGTGCCAGCAGCTCAGGGGACAGGGGGTCTGGGGCCAACGTCCTGACTTTC. It is translated as CASSSGDRGSGANVLTF.

The chain is built from TRBV30 and TRBJ1-1; D call uncertain. Per germline, CDR1 GTSNPN and CDR2 SVGIG (reference sequence). The germline V and J ends were trimmed by 3 bases and 1 base, with 6 bases remaining between them. CDR3 size: 12 residues. The CDR3 here is CAWRDENTEAFF. The DNA of the CDR3 is TGTGCCTGGAGGGACGAGAACACTGAAGCTTTCTTT.

The V and J genes are TRBV7-9 and TRBJ2-7, with 9 positions matching TRBD1. CDR3 length: 12 amino acids. Per the germline V gene, CDR1 is SEHNR and CDR2 is FQNEAQ (reference sequence). The V gene end was trimmed by 4 bases and the J gene end by 5 bases; junction bases not matched to a gene: 0. CDR3 loop: CASSWTGDEQYF. CDR3 coding DNA: TGTGCCAGCAGCTGGACAGGGGACGAGCAGTACTTC.

V and J are TRBV7-2 and TRBJ2-5; TRBD2 matches at 15 bases. From germline, CDR1 is SGHTA and CDR2 FQGNSA. The CDR3 has 17 residues. After removal of 0 bases from V and 7 bases from J, the junction contained 6 bases not matched to a gene. CDR3 sequence: CASSLAIGLAGGRTQYF. The DNA for the CDR3 is TGTGCCAGCAGCTTAGCGATCGGACTAGCGGGAGGGAGGACCCAGTACTTC.

On this clone itself: Other DNA sequences in this sample translate to the same CDR3. This chain joins TRBV7-9 and TRBJ2-5, with D possibly matching TRBD2 (5 bases). Trimming left V 5 bases short and J 5 bases short, with 9 bases between. This CDR3 has 12 residues. Germline CDR1 SEHNR, CDR2 FQNEAQ (reference sequence). The CDR3 coding sequence is TGTGCCAGCAGCCCACCGGGGGAGACCCAGTACTTC. Amino acid sequence: CASSPPGETQYF.